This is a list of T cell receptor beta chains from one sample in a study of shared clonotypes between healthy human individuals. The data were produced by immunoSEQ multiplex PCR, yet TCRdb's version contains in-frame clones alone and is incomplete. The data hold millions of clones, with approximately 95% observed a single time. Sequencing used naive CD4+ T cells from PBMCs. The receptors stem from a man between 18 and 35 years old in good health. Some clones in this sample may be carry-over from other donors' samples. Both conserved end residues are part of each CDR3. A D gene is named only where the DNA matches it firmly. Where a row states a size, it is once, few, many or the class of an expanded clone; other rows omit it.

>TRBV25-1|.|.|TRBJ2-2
CASSEQGSGELFF
TGTGCCAGCAGTGAACAGGGATCCGGGGAGCTGTTTTTT
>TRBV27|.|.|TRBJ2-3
CVRAEWAQYF
TGTGTGAGGGCGGAATGGGCGCAGTATTTT
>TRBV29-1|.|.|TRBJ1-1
CSVEARMNTEAFF
TGCAGCGTTGAAGCAAGAATGAACACTGAAGCTTTCTTT
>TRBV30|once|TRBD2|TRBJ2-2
CAWRLAGNSNTGELFF
TGTGCCTGGAGGCTAGCGGGGAACTCGAACACCGGGGAGCTGTTTTTT
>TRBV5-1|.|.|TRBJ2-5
CASSPSRSAETQYF
TGCGCCAGCAGCCCCTCCAGGTCTGCGGAGACCCAGTACTTC
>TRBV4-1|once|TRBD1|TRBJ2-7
CASSRGSGTGTYEQYF
TGCGCCAGCAGCCGAGGCTCCGGGACAGGGACTTACGAGCAGTACTTC
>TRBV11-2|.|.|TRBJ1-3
CASSFNRGTAGNTIYF
TGTGCCAGCAGCTTCAACAGAGGAACAGCTGGAAACACCATATATTTT
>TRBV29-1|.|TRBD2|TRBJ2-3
CSASTGTSGRDTQYF
TGCAGCGCGTCGACCGGGACTAGCGGGAGAGATACGCAGTATTTT
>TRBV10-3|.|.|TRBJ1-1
CAISAWRGLNTEAFF
TGTGCCATCAGTGCGTGGAGGGGCCTGAACACTGAAGCTTTCTTT
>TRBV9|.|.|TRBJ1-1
CASSVQGRSTEAFF
TGTGCCAGCAGCGTACAGGGGCGAAGCACTGAAGCTTTCTTT
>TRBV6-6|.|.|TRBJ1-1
CASTLPGKNTEAFF
TGTGCCAGCACCCTACCGGGGAAGAACACTGAAGCTTTCTTT
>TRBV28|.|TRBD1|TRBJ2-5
CASSQPDRETQYF
TGTGCCAGCAGTCAACCGGACAGGGAGACCCAGTACTTC
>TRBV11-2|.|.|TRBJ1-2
CASSLAGTSKGGYTF
TGTGCCAGCAGCTTAGCCGGGACTTCCAAGGGGGGCTACACCTTC
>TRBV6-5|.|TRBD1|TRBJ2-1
CASSLDRGDYNEQFF
TGTGCCAGCAGCCTCGACAGGGGGGACTACAATGAGCAGTTCTTC
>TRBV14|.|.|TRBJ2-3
CASSPNTDTQYF
TGTGCCAGCAGCCCCAACACAGATACGCAGTATTTT
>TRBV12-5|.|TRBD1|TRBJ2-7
CASGLCRDSQGEQYF
TGTGCTAGTGGTTTATGTCGGGACAGTCAAGGCGAGCAGTACTTC
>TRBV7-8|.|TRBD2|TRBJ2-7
CASSPGLAGVNEQYF
TGTGCCAGCAGCCCCGGACTAGCGGGAGTTAACGAGCAGTACTTC
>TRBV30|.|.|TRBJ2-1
CAWSPPGLGQNEQFF
TGTGCCTGGAGCCCGCCGGGGCTGGGGCAGAATGAGCAGTTCTTC
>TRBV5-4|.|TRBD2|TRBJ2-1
CASSLTSGLSYNEQFF
TGTGCCAGCAGCCTGACTAGCGGGCTATCCTACAATGAGCAGTTCTTC
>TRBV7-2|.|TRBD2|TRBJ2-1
CASSLAAGGTGGQFF
TGTGCCAGCAGCTTAGCGGCGGGAGGGACCGGGGGGCAGTTCTTC
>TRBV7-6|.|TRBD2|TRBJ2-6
CASSLAGGPGANVLTF
TGTGCCAGCAGCTTAGCGGGAGGGCCTGGGGCCAACGTCCTGACTTTC
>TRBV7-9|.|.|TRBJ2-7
CASSRSPQGNEQYF
TGTGCCAGCAGCCGGTCCCCGCAGGGAAACGAGCAGTACTTC
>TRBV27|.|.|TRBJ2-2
CASSLRGTGELFF
TGTGCCAGCAGTTTACGGGGAACCGGGGAGCTGTTTTTT
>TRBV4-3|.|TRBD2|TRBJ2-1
CASSQDPGLAGEPDNEQFF
TGCGCCAGCAGCCAAGACCCGGGACTAGCGGGAGAACCCGACAATGAGCAGTTCTTC
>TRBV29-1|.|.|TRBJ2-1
CSVAGPDDEQFF
TGCAGCGTTGCCGGCCCCGACGATGAGCAGTTCTTC
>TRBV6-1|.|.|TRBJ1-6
CASSAGAGRSPLHF
TGTGCCAGCAGTGCTGGGGCAGGGAGATCACCCCTCCACTTT
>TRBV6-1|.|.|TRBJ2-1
CASSEVTAGFYNEQFF
TGTGCCAGCAGTGAAGTTACTGCGGGATTTTACAATGAGCAGTTCTTC
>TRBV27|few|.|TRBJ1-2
CASSFSAERDYGYTF
TGTGCCAGCAGTTTCTCAGCCGAAAGAGACTATGGCTACACCTTC
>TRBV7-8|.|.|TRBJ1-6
CASSLAATSPLHF
TGTGCCAGCAGCTTAGCGGCAACGTCACCCCTCCACTTT
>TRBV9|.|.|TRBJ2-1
CASSVVGSSYNEQFF
TGTGCCAGCAGCGTAGTGGGAAGCAGCTACAATGAGCAGTTCTTC
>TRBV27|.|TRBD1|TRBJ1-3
CASSRDRGTGNTIYF
TGTGCCAGCAGTCGCGACAGGGGAACTGGAAACACCATATATTTT
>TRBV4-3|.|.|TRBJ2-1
CASSGGLGGVMYNEQFF
TGCGCCAGCAGCGGTGGCCTCGGAGGAGTGATGTACAATGAGCAGTTCTTC
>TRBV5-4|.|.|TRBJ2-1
CASSLDPGTLSYNEQFF
TGTGCCAGCAGCTTGGACCCCGGGACTCTCTCCTACAATGAGCAGTTCTTC
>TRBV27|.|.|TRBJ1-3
CASSLFPDGNSGNTIYF
TGTGCCAGCAGTTTATTCCCCGACGGGAACTCTGGAAACACCATATATTTT
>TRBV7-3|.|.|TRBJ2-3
CASSLVGTDTQYF
TGTGCCAGCAGCTTAGTGGGCACAGATACGCAGTATTTT
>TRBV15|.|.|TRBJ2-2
CATSRDSARVNTGELFF
TGTGCCACCAGCAGAGATTCTGCCCGGGTTAACACCGGGGAGCTGTTTTTT
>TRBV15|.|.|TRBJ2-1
CATKQDFGNEQFF
TGTGCCACCAAACAGGATTTTGGTAATGAGCAGTTCTTC
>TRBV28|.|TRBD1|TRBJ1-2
CASEGHRGPNYGYTF
TGTGCCAGCGAAGGACACAGGGGGCCTAACTATGGCTACACCTTC
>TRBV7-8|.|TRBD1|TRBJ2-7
CASSFPGQGDEQYF
TGTGCCAGCAGCTTTCCGGGACAGGGTGACGAGCAGTACTTC